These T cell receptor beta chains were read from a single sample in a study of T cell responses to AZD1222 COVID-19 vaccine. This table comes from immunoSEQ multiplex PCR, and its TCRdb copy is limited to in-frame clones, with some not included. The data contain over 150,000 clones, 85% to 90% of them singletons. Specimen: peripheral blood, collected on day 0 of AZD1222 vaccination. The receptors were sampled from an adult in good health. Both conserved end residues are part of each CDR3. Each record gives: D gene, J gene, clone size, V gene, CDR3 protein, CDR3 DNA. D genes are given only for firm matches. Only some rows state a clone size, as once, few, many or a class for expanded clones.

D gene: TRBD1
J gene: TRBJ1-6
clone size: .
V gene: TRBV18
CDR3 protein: CASSGQGAYSPLHF
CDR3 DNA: TGTGCCAGCTCAGGACAGGGGGCTTATTCACCCCTCCACTTT

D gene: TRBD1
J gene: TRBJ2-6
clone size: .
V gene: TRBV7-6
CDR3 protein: CASSPDGTGSSGANVLTF
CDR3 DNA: TGTGCCAGCAGCCCCGACGGGACAGGATCCTCTGGGGCCAACGTCCTGACTTTC

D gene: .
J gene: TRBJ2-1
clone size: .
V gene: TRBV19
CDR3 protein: CASSIIGDEQFF
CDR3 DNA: TGTGCCAGTAGTATCATAGGGGATGAGCAGTTCTTC

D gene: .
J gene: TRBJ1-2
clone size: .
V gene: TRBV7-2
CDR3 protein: CASSGSGAKYGYTF
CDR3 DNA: TGTGCCAGCAGCGGCTCGGGGGCAAAATATGGCTACACCTTC

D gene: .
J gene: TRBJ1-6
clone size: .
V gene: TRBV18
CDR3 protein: CASSPVEGGDPLHF
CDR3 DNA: TGTGCCAGCTCACCTGTCGAGGGCGGGGATCCCCTCCACTTT

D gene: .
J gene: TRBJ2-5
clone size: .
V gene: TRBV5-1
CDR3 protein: CASSLPAGETQYF
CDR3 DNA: TGCGCCAGCAGCCTTCCGGCAGGCGAGACCCAGTACTTC

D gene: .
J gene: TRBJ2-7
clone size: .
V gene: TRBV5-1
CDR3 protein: CASSLDRAREQYF
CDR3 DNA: TGCGCCAGCAGCTTGGACAGGGCAAGAGAGCAGTACTTC

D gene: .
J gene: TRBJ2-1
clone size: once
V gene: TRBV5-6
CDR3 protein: CASSSYKFEQFF
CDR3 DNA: TGTGCCAGCAGCTCCTACAAGTTTGAGCAGTTCTTC

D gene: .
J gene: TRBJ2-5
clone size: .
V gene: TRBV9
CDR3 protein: CASSVDLGQETQYF
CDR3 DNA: TGTGCCAGCAGCGTAGATCTGGGACAAGAGACCCAGTACTTC

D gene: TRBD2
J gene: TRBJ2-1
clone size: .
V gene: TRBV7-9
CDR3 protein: CASSPLGSGNYNEQFF
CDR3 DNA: TGTGCCAGCAGCCCTCTGGGTAGCGGGAATTACAATGAGCAGTTCTTC

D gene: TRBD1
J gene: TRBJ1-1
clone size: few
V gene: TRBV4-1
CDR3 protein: CASSQPGQAHTEAFF
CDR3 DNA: TGCGCCAGCAGCCAACCGGGACAGGCTCACACTGAAGCTTTCTTT

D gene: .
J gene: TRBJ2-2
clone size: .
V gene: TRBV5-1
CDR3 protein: CASSSTAGNTGELFF
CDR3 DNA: TGCGCCAGCAGCTCGACGGCAGGAAACACCGGGGAGCTGTTTTTT

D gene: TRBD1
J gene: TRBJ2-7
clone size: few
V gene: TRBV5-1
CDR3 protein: CASSLMGQGATYEQYF
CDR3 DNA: TGCGCCAGCAGCTTGATGGGACAGGGGGCAACCTACGAGCAGTACTTC

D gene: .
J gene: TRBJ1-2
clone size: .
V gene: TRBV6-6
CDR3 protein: CASIRSGANYGYTF
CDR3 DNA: TGTGCCAGCATCCGGTCGGGGGCTAACTATGGCTACACCTTC

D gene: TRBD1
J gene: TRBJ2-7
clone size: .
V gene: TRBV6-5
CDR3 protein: CASTQAGRGLYEQYF
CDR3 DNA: TGTGCCAGCACCCAGGCAGGTAGGGGGCTCTACGAGCAGTACTTC

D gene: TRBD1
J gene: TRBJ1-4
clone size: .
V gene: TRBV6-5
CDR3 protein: CASSAAGTDNEKLFF
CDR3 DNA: TGTGCCAGCAGCGCTGCCGGGACAGATAATGAAAAACTGTTTTTT

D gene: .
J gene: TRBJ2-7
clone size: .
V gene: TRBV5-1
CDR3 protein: CASSLDGRGDEQYF
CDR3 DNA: TGCGCCAGCAGCTTGGATGGCAGGGGAGACGAGCAGTACTTC

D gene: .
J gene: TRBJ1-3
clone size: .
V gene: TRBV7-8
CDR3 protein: CATSSGTSSGNTIYF
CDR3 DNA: TGTGCCACCTCATCCGGCACAAGCTCTGGAAACACCATATATTTT

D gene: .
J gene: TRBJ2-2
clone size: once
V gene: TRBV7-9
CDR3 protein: CASSRQTTGELFF
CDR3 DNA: TGTGCCAGCAGCCGACAAACGACCGGGGAGCTGTTTTTT

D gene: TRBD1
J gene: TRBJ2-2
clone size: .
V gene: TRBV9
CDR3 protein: CASSVARDRVANTGELFF
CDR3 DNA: TGTGCCAGCAGCGTAGCCCGGGACAGGGTCGCGAACACCGGGGAGCTGTTTTTT

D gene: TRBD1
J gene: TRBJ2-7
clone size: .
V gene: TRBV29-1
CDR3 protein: CSVAGQGAYEQYF
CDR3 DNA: TGCAGCGTTGCTGGGCAGGGGGCCTACGAGCAGTACTTC

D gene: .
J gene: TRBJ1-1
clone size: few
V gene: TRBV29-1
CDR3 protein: CSVEWGDYTEAFF
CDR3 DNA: TGCAGCGTTGAGTGGGGCGACTACACTGAAGCTTTCTTT

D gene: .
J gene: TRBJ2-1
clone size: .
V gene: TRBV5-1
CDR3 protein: CASRNADSYNEQFF
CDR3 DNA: TGCGCCAGCAGGAATGCGGACTCCTACAATGAGCAGTTCTTC

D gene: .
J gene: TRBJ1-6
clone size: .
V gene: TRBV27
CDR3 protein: CASSFEGKNSPLHF
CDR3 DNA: TGTGCCAGCAGTTTCGAGGGAAAGAATTCACCCCTCCACTTT

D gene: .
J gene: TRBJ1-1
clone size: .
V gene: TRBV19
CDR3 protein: CASSMGGTNTEAFF
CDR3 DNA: TGTGCCAGTAGTATGGGGGGCACTAACACTGAAGCTTTCTTT

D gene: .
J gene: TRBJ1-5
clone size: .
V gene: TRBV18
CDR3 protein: CASSPGVRTNQPQHF
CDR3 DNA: TGTGCCAGCTCACCAGGGGTCCGTACGAATCAGCCCCAGCATTTT

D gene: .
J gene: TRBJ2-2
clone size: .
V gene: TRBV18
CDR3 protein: CASSPGSRSTGELFF
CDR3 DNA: TGTGCCAGCTCACCAGGGAGTCGCAGCACCGGGGAGCTGTTTTTT